The entry below gives a single T cell receptor beta chain sequence along with its context. Generated by immunoSEQ multiplex PCR, the TCRdb table keeps only in-frame clones and is missing some. The sample records about 60,000 clones, approximately 91% being singletons. V dropped 4 bases and J dropped 5 bases, with 20 bases sitting between them. The germline gives CDR1 LNHDA, CDR2 SQIVND (reference sequence). There are 16 residues in the CDR3. The sample originates from a study of control samples from healthy donors and cancer patients. Specimen: blood. The source of this sequence is a man aged 45-65 years in good health. The gene calls are TRBV19 and TRBJ2-5; a possible D gene is TRBD1 (5 bases). In DNA form, the CDR3 reads TGTGCCAGTAGTAGCAAGGGGCCTACCTTAAGGGAGACCCAGTACTTC. It codes for CASSSKGPTLRETQYF. Full variable domain (outside the CDR3, taken from reference TRBV19 and TRBJ2-5): DGGITQSPKYLFRKEGQNVTLSCEQNLNHDAMYWYRQDPGQGLRLIYYSQIVNDFQKGDIAEGYSVSREKKESFPLTVTSAQKNPTAFYLCASSSKGPTLRETQYFGPGTRLLVL.